This entry concerns a single T cell receptor (beta chain). Relapse was seen in all patients after autologous stem cell transplantation, and brentuximab vedotin exposure was variable. Sequenced by immunoSEQ multiplex PCR; TCRdb stores in-frame clones only, minus some. The table records 14,000 to 15,000 clones, around 83% of them present only once. These data originate in a study of PD-1 blockade in classical Hodgkin lymphoma. This sample comprised peripheral blood mononuclear cells (PBMCs), obtained before the second cycle of nivolumab. The source of this sequence is a human donor with classical Hodgkin lymphoma.

CDR3 region: CASSSSGGYNEQFF. The CDR3 DNA is TGTGCCAGCAGTTCCTCTGGTGGCTACAATGAGCAGTTCTTC. The chain recombines TRBV6-5 with TRBJ2-1; no reliable D call. Trimming shortened V by 4 bases and J by 3 bases, and 10 bases separated the two germline ends. The CDR3 is 14 amino acids. Looked up from germline, CDR1 is MNHEY and CDR2 is SVGAGI.